The T cell receptor beta chain described here comes from a study of cytomegalovirus exposure and HLA in healthy donors. Remarks on this clone: Its antigen is unknown.

The primer mix had 60 Vbeta and 13 Jbeta primers. Sequencing was performed with immunoSEQ multiplex PCR; in TCRdb, only in-frame clones are kept and a portion is missing. Of around 180,000 clones in the sample, about 76% were seen once. The study's findings and limits: An analysis done earlier found most TCR beta V segments productive about 87% or about 30% of the time. Later findings reportedly placed an Asian-associated ancestry cluster below the approximately 670-donor mean for N-insertions. Excluded were some V segments that proved indistinguishable, including TRBV6-2 and TRBV6-3.

This CDR3 region has 13 residues. Germline V CDR1 and CDR2: MNHEY, SVGAGI. With 6 bases clipped from V and 8 bases from J, the junction kept 7 bases outside the gene matches. The sequence came from a woman aged 50 to 65 in good health and CMV-seronegative. The sequenced sample consisted of PBMCs. The chain recombines TRBV6-5 with TRBJ1-2; TRBD1 matches 9 bases. CDR3 in DNA: TGTGCCAGCAGAGCACAGGGGGCGGGAGGCTACACCTTC. As protein: CASRAQGAGGYTF.